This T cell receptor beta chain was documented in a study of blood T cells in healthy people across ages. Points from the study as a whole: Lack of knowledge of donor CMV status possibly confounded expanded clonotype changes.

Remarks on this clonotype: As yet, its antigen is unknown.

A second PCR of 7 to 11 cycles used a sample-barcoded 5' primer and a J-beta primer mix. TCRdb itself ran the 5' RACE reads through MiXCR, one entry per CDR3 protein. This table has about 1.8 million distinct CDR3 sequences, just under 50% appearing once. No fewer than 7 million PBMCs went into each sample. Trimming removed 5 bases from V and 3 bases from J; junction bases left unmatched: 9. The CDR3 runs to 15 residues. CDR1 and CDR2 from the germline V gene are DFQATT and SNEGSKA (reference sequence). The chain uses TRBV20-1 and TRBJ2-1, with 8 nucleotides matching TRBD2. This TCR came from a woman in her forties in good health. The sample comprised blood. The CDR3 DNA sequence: TGCAGTGCTTTTAGGCGGGGGGCCCGCTACAATGAGCAGTTCTTC. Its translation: CSAFRRGARYNEQFF.